In this sample, the clone carrying this T cell receptor beta chain turned up many times. The antigen remains unidentified. TCR beta CDR3 sequences were amplified from RNA transcripts. An initial round of RT-PCR targeting the TCR CDR3 relied on the HTBI primer set. Via MiXCR, TCRdb re-called the multiplex PCR reads, giving one row per CDR3 protein. The profile covers around 600,000 distinct CDR3 sequences, with roughly 15% appearing a single time and under 15% taken by the ten largest. Subjects with ophthalmopathy showed a Clinical Activity Score no lower than 3, a NOSPECS grade no lower than 4, and a duration shorter than 3 months. Fresh peripheral blood, around 9.5 ml, yielded the PBMCs. The data derive from a study of T cells in Graves' hyperthyroidism and ophthalmopathy. Findings and caveats of the study: Ophthalmopathy and stable hyperthyroidism were told apart by a 13 V-J model. Ophthalmopathy, as predicted by the model, came a median 6.5 months after the prediction.

This CDR3 comprises 15 residues. V was clipped by 6 bases and J by 6 bases; unmatched bases: 5. Specimen: blood. This clonotype was sampled from a woman between 45 and 60 years old with Graves' ophthalmopathy. This sequence joins TRBV12-3 or TRBV12-4 and TRBJ2-1, with 13 bases lining up with TRBD2. CDR3 bases: TGTGCCAGCAGGTGGACTAGCGGGAGTTTCAATGAGCAGTTCTTC. Protein: CASRWTSGSFNEQFF.